Listed below are T cell receptor beta chains from one sample, sequenced in a study of shared clonotypes between healthy human individuals. Assay: immunoSEQ multiplex PCR; the TCRdb copy retains only in-frame clones and omits some. The sample records around 700,000 clones, approximately 74% being singletons. The sequencing input was memory CD4+ T cells sorted from blood. These receptors were obtained from a woman aged 25-40 years in good health. The conserved cysteine and the conserved F or W are not part of the CDR3 here.

J,V,CDR3
TRBJ2-2,TRBV6-4,ASRSLVPIVGELF
TRBJ2-7,TRBV9,ASSPRSGTGFYYEQY
TRBJ2-2,TRBV15,ATSAGTRRTGELF
TRBJ2-7,TRBV6-5,ASSYSMGLAGYEQY
TRBJ2-1,TRBV5-1,ASSLDSTSGHYNEQF
TRBJ2-2,TRBV25-1,ASSIDSDNTGELF
TRBJ2-5,TRBV7-3,ASSSKGSVRQETQY
TRBJ2-3,TRBV15,ATSNSQGVGNTQY
TRBJ2-7,TRBV11-3,ASSFAHTSPEQY
TRBJ2-5,TRBV2,ASSRLAGDSLQETQY
TRBJ1-1,TRBV11-2,ASSLVWSEAF
TRBJ2-1,TRBV9,ASSPGLAGYNEQF
TRBJ1-2,TRBV19,ASRSNYGYT
TRBJ1-6,TRBV11-2,ASSSDRHSPLH